A few counts support the clone carrying this T cell receptor beta chain. Its matching antigen is unknown. TCRbeta library preparation incorporated unique molecular identifiers. Via MiXCR, TCRdb re-called the PCR reads, giving one row per CDR3 protein. In the table there are 200,000 to 250,000 distinct CDR3 sequences, roughly a quarter of which are singletons. The sample is drawn from a study of T-cell reconstitution after alpha-beta-depleted transplantation in children. Study outcomes and limitations: Several hundred expanded graft clones reportedly supplied alpha-beta T cells about two months after transplant. Some patients' high day-60 TCRbeta diversity was traced to surviving recipient T cells and thymic progenitors. T-cell numbers and diversity one year post-transplant derived largely from freshly generated T cells.

CDR3 length equals 14 residues. The ends were cut back, 3 bases at V and 3 bases at J, with 9 bases in the middle. This sample comprised PBMCs, mostly from graft donor cells, obtained 360 days after TCRalphabeta/CD19-depleted stem cell transplant. The TCR originated in a female patient aged 2-9 years who had a stem cell transplant for congenital amegakaryocytic thrombocytopenia, so the T cells may come from the graft donor. The V and J genes are TRBV12-3 or TRBV12-4 and TRBJ2-1; a weak D match, TRBD1 (6 bases). CDR3 nucleotides: TGTGCCAGCAGTTTCGGGACACTCTACAATGAGCAGTTCTTC. Protein sequence: CASSFGTLYNEQFF.